This TCR beta chain originates from a study of blood T cell repertoires in COVID-19. Across the whole study: From the United States, Italy and Spain came samples of acute and convalescent COVID-19. Sources were T cells, B-cell-depleted T cells, or PBMCs; the material itself was cDNA or gDNA.

As processed by the authors: Estimation of nucleated cell counts relied on the amplification of reference gene primers. Sequencing was performed with immunoSEQ multiplex PCR; in TCRdb, only in-frame clones are kept and a portion is missing. The V and J calls and clone size come from that table; D and trimming were worked out from the DNA. Among roughly 34,000 clones listed, 80% were seen once. This sequence was found in a woman between 65 and 79 years old with acute or convalescent COVID-19. The sample taken for sequencing was peripheral blood.

CDR3 sequence: CASSRGHGYGYTF. The DNA for the CDR3 is TGTGCCAGTTCCAGGGGGCACGGCTATGGCTACACCTTC. The chain is built from TRBV6-5 and TRBJ1-2, with 8 bases matching TRBD1. CDR3 size: 13 residues. The germline V gene has CDR1 MNHEY and CDR2 SVGAGI. The V and J ends lost 9 bases and 4 bases, in that order; junction bases with no gene match: 7.